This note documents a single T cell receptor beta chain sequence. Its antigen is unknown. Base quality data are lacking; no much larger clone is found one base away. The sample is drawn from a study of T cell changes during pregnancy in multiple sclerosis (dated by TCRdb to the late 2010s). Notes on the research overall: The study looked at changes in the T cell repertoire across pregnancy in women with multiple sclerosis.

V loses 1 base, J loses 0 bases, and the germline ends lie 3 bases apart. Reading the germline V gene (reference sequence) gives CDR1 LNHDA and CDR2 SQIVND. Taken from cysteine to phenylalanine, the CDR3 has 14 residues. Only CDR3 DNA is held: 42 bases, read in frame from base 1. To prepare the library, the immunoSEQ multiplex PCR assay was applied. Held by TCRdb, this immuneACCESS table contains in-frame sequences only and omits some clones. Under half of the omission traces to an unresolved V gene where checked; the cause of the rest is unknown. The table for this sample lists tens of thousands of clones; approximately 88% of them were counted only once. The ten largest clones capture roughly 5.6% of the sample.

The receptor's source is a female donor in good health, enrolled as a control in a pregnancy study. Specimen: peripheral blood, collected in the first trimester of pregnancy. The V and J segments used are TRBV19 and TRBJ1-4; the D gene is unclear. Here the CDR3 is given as CASSIGPTNEKLFF. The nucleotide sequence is TGTGCCAGTAGTATAGGGCCAACTAATGAAAAACTGTTTTTT. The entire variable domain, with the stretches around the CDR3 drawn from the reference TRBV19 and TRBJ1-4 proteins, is DGGITQSPKYLFRKEGQNVTLSCEQNLNHDAMYWYRQDPGQGLRLIYYSQIVNDFQKGDIAEGYSVSREKKESFPLTVTSAQKNPTAFYLCASSIGPTNEKLFFGSGTQLSVL.